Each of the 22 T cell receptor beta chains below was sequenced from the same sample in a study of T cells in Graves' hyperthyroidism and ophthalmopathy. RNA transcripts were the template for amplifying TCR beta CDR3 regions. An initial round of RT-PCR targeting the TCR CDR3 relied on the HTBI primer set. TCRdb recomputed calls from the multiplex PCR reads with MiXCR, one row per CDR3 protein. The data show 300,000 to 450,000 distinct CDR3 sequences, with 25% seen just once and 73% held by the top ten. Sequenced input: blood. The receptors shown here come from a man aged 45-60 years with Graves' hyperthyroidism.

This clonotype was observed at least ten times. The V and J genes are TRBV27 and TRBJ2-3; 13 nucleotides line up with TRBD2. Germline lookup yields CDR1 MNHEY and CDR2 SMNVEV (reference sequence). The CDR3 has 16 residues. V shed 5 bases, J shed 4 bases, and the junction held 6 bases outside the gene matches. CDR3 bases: TGTGCCAGCAGTCCTGGACTAGCGGGAGCGGCAGATACGCAGTATTTT. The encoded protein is CASSPGLAGAADTQYF.

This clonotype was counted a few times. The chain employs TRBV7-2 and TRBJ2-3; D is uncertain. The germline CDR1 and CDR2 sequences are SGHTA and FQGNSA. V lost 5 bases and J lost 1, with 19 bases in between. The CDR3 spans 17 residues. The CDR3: CASSHGWGRERTDTQYF. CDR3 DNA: TGTGCCAGCAGCCATGGGTGGGGTAGAGAACGCACAGATACGCAGTATTTT. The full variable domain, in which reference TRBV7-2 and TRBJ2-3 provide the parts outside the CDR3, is GAGVSQSPSNKVTEKGKDVELRCDPISGHTALYWYRQSLGQGLEFLIYFQGNSAPDKSGLPSDRFSAERTGGSVSTLTIQRTQQEDSAVYLCASSHGWGRERTDTQYFGPGTRLTVL.

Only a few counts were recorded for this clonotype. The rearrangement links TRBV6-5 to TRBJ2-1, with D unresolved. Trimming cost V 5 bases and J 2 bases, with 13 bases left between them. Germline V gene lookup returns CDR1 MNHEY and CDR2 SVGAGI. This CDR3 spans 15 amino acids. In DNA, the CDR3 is TGTGCCAGCAGTACTGGAGTTACCCCCTACAATGAGCAGTTCTTC. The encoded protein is CASSTGVTPYNEQFF.

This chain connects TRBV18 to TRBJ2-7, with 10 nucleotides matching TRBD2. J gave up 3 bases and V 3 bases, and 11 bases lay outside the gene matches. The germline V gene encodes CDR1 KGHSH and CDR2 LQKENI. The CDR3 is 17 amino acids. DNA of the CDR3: TGTGCCAGCTCACCTAGGTTGATTAGCGGGGGGATCTACGAGCAGTACTTC. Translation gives CASSPRLISGGIYEQYF.

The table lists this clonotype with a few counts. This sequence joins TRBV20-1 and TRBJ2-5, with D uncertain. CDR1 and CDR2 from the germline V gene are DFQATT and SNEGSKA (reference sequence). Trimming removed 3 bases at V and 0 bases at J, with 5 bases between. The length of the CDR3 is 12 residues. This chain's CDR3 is CSARQNQETQYF. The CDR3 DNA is TGCAGTGCTAGGCAAAACCAAGAGACCCAGTACTTC.

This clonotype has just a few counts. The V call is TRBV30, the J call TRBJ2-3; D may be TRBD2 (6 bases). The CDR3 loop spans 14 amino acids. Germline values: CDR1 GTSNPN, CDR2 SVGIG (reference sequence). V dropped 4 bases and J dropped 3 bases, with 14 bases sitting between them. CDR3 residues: CAWKQGGSTDTQYF. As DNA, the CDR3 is TGTGCCTGGAAACAAGGAGGGAGTACAGATACGCAGTATTTT. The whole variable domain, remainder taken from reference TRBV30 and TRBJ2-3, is SQTIHQWPATLVQPVGSPLSLECTVEGTSNPNLYWYRQAAGRGLQLLFYSVGIGQISSEVPQNLSASRPQDRQFILSSKKLLLSDSGFYLCAWKQGGSTDTQYFGPGTRLTVL.

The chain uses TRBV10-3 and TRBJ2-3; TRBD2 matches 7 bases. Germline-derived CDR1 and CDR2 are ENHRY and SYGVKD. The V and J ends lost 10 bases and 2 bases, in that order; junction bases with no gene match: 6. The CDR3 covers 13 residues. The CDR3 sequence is CAKAGTSTDTQYF. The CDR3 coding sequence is TGTGCCAAAGCGGGGACTTCCACAGATACGCAGTATTTT.

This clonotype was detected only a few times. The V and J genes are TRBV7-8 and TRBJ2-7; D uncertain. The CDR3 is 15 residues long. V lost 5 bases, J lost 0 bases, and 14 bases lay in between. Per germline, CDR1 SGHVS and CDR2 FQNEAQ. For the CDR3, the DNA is TGTGCCAGCAGCCCCCGCGTCGGCAGCTCCTACGAGCAGTACTTC. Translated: CASSPRVGSSYEQYF. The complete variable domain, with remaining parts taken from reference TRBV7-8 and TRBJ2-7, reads GAGVSQSPRYKVAKRGQDVALRCDPISGHVSLFWYQQALGQGPEFLTYFQNEAQLDKSGLPSDRFFAERPEGSVSTLKIQRTQQEDSAVYLCASSPRVGSSYEQYFGPGTRLTVT.

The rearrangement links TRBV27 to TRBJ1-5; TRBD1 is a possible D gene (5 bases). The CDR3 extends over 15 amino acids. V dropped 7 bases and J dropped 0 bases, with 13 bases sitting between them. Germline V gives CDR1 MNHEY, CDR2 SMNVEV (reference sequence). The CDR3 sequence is CASKSEGHSNQPQHF. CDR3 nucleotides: TGTGCCAGCAAATCGGAGGGGCATAGCAATCAGCCCCAGCATTTT.

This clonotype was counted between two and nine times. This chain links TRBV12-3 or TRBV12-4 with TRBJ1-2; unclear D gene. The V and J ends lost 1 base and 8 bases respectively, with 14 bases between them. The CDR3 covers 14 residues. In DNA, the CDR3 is TGTGCCAGCAGTTTAGTGAGAATCCGAGGAGGCTACACCTTC. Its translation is CASSLVRIRGGYTF.

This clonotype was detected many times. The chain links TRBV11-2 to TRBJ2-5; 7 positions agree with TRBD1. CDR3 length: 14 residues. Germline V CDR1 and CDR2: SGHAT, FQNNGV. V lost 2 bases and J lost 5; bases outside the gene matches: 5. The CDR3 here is CASSLRGLMETQYF. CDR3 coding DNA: TGTGCCAGCAGCTTAAGGGGGCTGATGGAGACCCAGTACTTC.

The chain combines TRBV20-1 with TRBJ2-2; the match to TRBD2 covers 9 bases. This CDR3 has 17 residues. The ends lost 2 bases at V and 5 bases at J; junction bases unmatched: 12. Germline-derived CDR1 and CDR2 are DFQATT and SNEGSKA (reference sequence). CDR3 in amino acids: CSARPVGGREGTGELFF. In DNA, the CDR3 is TGCAGTGCTAGACCTGTGGGCGGGAGGGAAGGGACCGGGGAGCTGTTTTTT.

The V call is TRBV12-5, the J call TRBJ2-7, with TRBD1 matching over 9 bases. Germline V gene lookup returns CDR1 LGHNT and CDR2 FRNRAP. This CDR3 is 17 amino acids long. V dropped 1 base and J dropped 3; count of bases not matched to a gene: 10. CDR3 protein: CASGLARTGVKDYEQYF. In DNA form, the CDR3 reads TGTGCTAGTGGTTTGGCAAGGACAGGGGTCAAGGACTACGAGCAGTACTTC.

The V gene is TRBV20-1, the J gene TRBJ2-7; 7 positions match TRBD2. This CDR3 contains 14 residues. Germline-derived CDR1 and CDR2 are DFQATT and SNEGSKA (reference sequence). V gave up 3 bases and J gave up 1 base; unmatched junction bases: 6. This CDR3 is CSARRREFSYEQYF. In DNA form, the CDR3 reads TGCAGTGCTAGGAGGCGGGAGTTTTCCTACGAGCAGTACTTC.

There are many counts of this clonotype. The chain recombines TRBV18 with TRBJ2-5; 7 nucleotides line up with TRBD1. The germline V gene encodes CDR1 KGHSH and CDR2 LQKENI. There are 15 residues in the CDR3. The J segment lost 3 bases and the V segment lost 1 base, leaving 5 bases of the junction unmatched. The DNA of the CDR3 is TGTGCCAGCTCACCACTGCTACAGGGGAAAGAGACCCAGTACTTC. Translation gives CASSPLLQGKETQYF.

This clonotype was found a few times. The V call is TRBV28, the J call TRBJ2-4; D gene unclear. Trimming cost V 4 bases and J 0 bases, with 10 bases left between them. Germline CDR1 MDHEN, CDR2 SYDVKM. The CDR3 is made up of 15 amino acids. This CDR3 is CASSSLNSAKNIQYF. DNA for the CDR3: TGTGCCAGCAGTTCCCTGAACTCAGCCAAAAACATTCAGTACTTC.

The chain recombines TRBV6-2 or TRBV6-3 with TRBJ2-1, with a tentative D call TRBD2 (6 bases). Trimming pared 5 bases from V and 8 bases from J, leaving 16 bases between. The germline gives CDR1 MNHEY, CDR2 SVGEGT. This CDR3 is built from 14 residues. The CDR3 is CASSVSTSIHEQFF. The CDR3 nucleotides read TGTGCCAGCAGTGTATCGACTAGTATCCATGAGCAGTTCTTC.

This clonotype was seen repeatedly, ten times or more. The CDR3 DNA follows: TGTGCCAGCAGTTTAACACAGAACACTGAAGCTTTCTTT. This translates into CASSLTQNTEAFF. The chain joins TRBV12-3 or TRBV12-4 to TRBJ1-1; D ambiguous. The CDR3 spans 13 residues. With 2 bases removed from V and 1 base from J, the gap between germline ends came to 5 bases.

CDR3 residues: CASGTADSTDTQYF. The CDR3 DNA reads TGTGCCAGTGGGACAGCGGATAGCACAGATACGCAGTATTTT. V usage is TRBV19 and J usage is TRBJ2-3; 7 bases are shared with TRBD1. The CDR3 totals 14 residues. V lost 8 bases to trimming and J lost 0 bases; unmatched junction nucleotides: 5. Germline V gene data show CDR1 as LNHDA and CDR2 as SQIVND (reference sequence).

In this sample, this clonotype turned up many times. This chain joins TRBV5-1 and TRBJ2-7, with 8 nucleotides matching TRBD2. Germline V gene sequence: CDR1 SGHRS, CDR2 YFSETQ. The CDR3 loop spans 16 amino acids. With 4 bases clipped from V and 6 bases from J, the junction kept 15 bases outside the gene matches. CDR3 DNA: TGCGCCAGCAGCCTACTCGAGACTAGCGATCTAAGCGAGCAGTACTTC. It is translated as CASSLLETSDLSEQYF. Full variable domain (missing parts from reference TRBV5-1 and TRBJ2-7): KAGVTQTPRYLIKTRGQQVTLSCSPISGHRSVSWYQQTPGQGLQFLFEYFSETQRNKGNFPGRFSGRQFSNSRSEMNVSTLELGDSALYLCASSLLETSDLSEQYFGPGTRLTVT.

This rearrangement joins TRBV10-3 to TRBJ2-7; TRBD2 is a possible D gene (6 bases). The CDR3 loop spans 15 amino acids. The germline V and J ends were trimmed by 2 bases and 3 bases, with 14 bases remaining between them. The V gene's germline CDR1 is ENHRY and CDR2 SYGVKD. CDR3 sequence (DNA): TGTGCCATCAGTGAGCCGACTAGGTCCAACTACGAGCAGTACTTC. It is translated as CAISEPTRSNYEQYF.

CDR3 loop: CASSKLTGNTEAFF. As DNA, the CDR3 is TGTGCCAGTAGTAAACTGACAGGGAACACTGAAGCTTTCTTT. The chain joins TRBV19 to TRBJ1-1, with D perhaps TRBD1 (6 bases). The V end lost 4 bases, the J end lost 1 base, and 10 bases lay between the germline ends. The CDR3 is 14 residues long. Germline CDR1 is LNHDA and CDR2 is SQIVND (reference sequence).